This T cell receptor (beta chain) was identified during a study of graft-versus-host responses after intestinal transplantation. Study outcomes and limitations: Marrow from the recipient contained GvH clones, some of which had appeared first in ileum or blood. Within the allografts of patients who had graft-donor T cell macrochimerism, graft-versus-host to host-versus-graft clonal ratios were high.

A word on this clone: Its antigen is undetermined.

Generated by immunoSEQ multiplex PCR, the TCRdb table keeps only in-frame clones and is missing some. The repertoire holds 35,000 to 45,000 clones, with about 91% as singletons. The CDR3 consists of 16 residues. Germline CDR1 is LNHDA and CDR2 is SQIVND (reference sequence). Trimming cost V 0 bases and J 1 base, with 12 bases left between them. The sample here was PBMCs, taken 524 days after transplant. V gene TRBV19 combines with J gene TRBJ1-1, with a possible D match to TRBD1 (5 bases). The receptor was isolated from a human patient who received an intestinal transplant, so some T cells may come from the graft donor. The CDR3 is CASSIEYPRGNTEAFF. DNA for the CDR3: TGTGCCAGTAGTATAGAATACCCAAGGGGGAACACTGAAGCTTTCTTT. Combining the CDR3 with reference TRBV19 and TRBJ1-1 gives the whole variable domain DGGITQSPKYLFRKEGQNVTLSCEQNLNHDAMYWYRQDPGQGLRLIYYSQIVNDFQKGDIAEGYSVSREKKESFPLTVTSAQKNPTAFYLCASSIEYPRGNTEAFFGQGTRLTVV.